This record covers a single TCR beta chain. This may be a read error, as it is one base from a much larger clone. The data stem from a study of regulatory T cells in long-lasting Graves disease. Time point denoted: newly diagnosed GD, antithyroid drugs for less than 3 months. The TCR library used RNA extracted from PBMCs. Patients hailed from an endocrinology department in Xi'an, China. According to the study, TCR beta libraries were built with iRepertoire HTBI primers and CDR3-region Arm-PCR. From the multiplex PCR reads, TCRdb called clonotypes with MiXCR, one entry per CDR3 protein. The table includes about 420,000 distinct CDR3 sequences, about 15% detected once. This CDR3 comprises 14 residues. V lost 6 bases, J lost 7 bases, and 19 bases lay in between. CDR1 and CDR2 from the germline V gene are SGHVS and FQNEAQ. This sample also belongs to another study, concerning T cells in Graves' hyperthyroidism and ophthalmopathy.

This chain joins TRBV7-8 and TRBJ2-7, with D unclear. This receptor was identified in a woman aged 18-29 years with Graves disease. The sequences come from peripheral blood mononuclear cells (PBMCs), collected at new diagnosis, from a patient treated with antithyroid drugs. This CDR3 reads CASRPDVALGEQYF. CDR3 DNA sequence: TGTGCCAGCAGACCGGACGTGGCCTTAGGGGAGCAGTACTTC.